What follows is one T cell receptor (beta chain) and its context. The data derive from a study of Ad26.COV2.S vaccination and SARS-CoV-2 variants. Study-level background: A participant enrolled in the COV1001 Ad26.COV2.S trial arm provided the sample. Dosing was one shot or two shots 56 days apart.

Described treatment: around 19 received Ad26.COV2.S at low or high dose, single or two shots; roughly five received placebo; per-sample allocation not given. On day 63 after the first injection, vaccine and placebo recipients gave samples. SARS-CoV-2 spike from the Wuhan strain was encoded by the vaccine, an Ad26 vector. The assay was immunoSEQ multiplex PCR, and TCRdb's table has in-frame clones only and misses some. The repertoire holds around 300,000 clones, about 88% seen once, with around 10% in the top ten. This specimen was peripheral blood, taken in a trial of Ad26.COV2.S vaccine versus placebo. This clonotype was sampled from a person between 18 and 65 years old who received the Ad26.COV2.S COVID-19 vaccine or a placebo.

The CDR3 is CASNPSGQGNYEQYF. As DNA, the CDR3 is TGTGCCAGCAACCCCTCGGGACAGGGGAACTACGAGCAGTACTTC. The gene calls are TRBV28 and TRBJ2-7; TRBD1 aligns across 10 bases. The CDR3 loop spans 15 amino acids. In germline, CDR1 is MDHEN, CDR2 SYDVKM. Trimming at V came to 7 bases and at J to 3 bases, leaving 9 bases not matched to a gene.